The entry that follows covers one TCR beta chain sequence. This clonotype was detected a few times. The specificity of this receptor is unknown. No base-level quality is on record; no much larger clone is a single base apart. In this study, sorted CD4+ and CD8+ T cells from the blood of healthy subjects and of severe aplastic anemia patients had their TCR repertoires deep-sequenced. Ficoll-Paque density gradient centrifugation was used to isolate peripheral blood mononuclear cells. CD4+ and CD8+ T cells were sorted by FACS or magnetic beads before DNA extraction. These data originate in a study of CD8+CD57+ T cells in acquired aplastic anemia listed by TCRdb under 2018. Regarding the study in general: A mean of about 3.2 ug of DNA, ranging from roughly 0.2 to 30 ug, was extracted from sorted CD4+ and CD8+ cells. Broader findings and caveats from the paper: Between patients and healthy controls, no significant difference in CD8+ Simpson's diversity was found (P=0.060). Although 25 to 30 CD8+ CDR3 sequences were shared by patients and controls, these sequences appeared highly expressed in patients and within the immunodominant clones of patients.

Genomic DNA was used as template for profiling of TCR beta VDJ combinations and CDR3 sequences. An Illumina HiSeq 2000 was used for TCR repertoire sequencing. Per the original workflow: TRBV/TRBJ rearrangement plots, CDR3 size and DJ length profiles, and Simpson's diversity index were used to assess repertoires. The immunodominant clone was defined as the most abundant DNA sequence in deep sequencing data. CDR3 amino acid sequences were checked for sharing between subjects and were compared against published repertoires and the VDJdb database. In-frame beta chains were kept once TCRdb had trimmed the public reads at Q25 with fastp and called clones with MiXCR. A single entry per CDR3 protein holds the most common genes and DNA from its merged rows. These V and J calls derive from TCRdb rather than the authors' analysis. Present in this sample are 200,000 or so distinct CDR3 sequences, over 60% of which were seen just once. The ten biggest clones cover about 43% of the sample.

The TCR comes from a human donor with severe aplastic anemia or a healthy control (not recorded which). Specimen: sorted CD4+, CD8+, or CD8+CD57+ T cells (not recorded which) from PBMCs.

The CDR3 amino acid sequence is: CASSSRGTPQETQYF. The DNA reads TGTGCCAGCAGCTCCCGTGGGACGCCTCAAGAGACCCAGTACTTC. The chain links TRBV7-9 with TRBJ2-5; the D call could be TRBD1 or TRBD2, with each sharing 5 bases. Via the germline V gene (reference sequence), CDR1 is SEHNR and CDR2 FQNEAQ. Relative to germline, V is 4 bases shorter and J is 2 bases shorter, with 14 bases between their ends. The CDR3, from cysteine to phenylalanine, totals 15 residues. Of the read, only the CDR3 DNA is kept; its 45 bases are in frame from base 1.